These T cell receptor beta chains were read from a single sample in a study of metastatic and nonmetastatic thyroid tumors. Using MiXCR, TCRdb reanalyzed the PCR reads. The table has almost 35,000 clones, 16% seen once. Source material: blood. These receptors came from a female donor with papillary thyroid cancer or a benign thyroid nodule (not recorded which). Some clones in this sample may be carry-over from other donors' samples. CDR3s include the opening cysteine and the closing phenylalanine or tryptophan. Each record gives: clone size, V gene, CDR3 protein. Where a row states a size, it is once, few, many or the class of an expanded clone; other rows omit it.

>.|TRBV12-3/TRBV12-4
CASSLRPGGGEREGCYEQYF
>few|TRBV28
CASSSGTSGSVANVLTF
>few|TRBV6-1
CASRSGGGSETQYF
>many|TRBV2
CASIWDRERETQYF
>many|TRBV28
CASSRDRGLENTIYF
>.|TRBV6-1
CASKNGGLNTEAFF
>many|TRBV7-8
CASSQWGRESSYEQYF
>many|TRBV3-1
CASSPGFTDTQYF
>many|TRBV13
CASSYSMSDRGRGYEQYF
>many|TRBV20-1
CSARDGRGLMNEQFF
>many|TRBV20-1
CSARDFSGRETDTQYF
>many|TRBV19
CASSKVGTSGTGELFF
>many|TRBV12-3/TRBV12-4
CASSSIAAVDTQYF
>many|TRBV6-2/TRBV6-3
CASSYGGASDTQYF
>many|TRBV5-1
CASSPRQGGMNTEAFF
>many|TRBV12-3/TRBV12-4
CASRLGQYNYGYTF
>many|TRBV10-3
CAISERGGASRTEAFF
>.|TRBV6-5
CASSYSRADFYTF
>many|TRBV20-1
CSAGRTSTDTQYF
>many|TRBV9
CASSPSSSYNSPLHF
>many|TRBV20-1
CSARSLEPYEQYF
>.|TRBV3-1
CASSQVYGAGTEAFF
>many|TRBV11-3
CASSFPAGELFF
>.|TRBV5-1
CASRSQGGGLAGVSMYF
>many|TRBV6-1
CASTERTGGSYEQYF
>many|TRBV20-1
CSARRLAGDSDTQYF
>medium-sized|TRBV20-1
CSAGTSGIRSSYEQYF
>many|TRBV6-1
CAGRADYNSPLHF
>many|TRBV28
CASSRIVTDQPQHF
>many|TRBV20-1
CSARELINEKLFF
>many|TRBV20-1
CSATVGTGEQFF
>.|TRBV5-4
CASSLEGDRGLTYEQYF
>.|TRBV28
CASSPTSGTTLYF
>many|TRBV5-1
CASSLVAPGYGYTF
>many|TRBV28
CASSFTRGTLKLFF
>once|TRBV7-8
CASSLETGTSCAYEQYF
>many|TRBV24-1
CATSPGEVFYEQYF
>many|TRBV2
CASRRTGYEQYF
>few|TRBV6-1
CASSVEGSSTEAFF
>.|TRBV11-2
CACWGGLAGYFYEQYF
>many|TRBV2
CASSEYRVDEQYF
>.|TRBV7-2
CASSSRGGDSYEQYF
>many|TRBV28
CASRKRTGYEKLFF
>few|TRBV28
CASSQVLARYEHYF
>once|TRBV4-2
CASIKVIENSPLHF
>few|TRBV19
CASSAGSGSNETQYF
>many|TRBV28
CASSSQGYNNSPLHF
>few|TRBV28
CASSRGLRRGLNTGELFF
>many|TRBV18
CASSPDRDSPLHF
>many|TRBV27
CASSLSGEVETQYF
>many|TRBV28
CASRKDRAYEQYF
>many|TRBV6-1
CASSRDSAHYNEQFF
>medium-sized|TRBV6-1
CASSDRTSGSYEQYF
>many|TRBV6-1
CATRPSNYGYTF
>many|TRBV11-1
CASSLDRTEEQYF
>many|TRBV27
CASRGGLGKNIQYF
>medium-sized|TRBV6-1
CASSGDITDTQYF
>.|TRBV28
CASSGHGSTPQHF
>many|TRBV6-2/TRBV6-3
CASSYKLAGAYEQYF
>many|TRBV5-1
CASQGQGTETQYF